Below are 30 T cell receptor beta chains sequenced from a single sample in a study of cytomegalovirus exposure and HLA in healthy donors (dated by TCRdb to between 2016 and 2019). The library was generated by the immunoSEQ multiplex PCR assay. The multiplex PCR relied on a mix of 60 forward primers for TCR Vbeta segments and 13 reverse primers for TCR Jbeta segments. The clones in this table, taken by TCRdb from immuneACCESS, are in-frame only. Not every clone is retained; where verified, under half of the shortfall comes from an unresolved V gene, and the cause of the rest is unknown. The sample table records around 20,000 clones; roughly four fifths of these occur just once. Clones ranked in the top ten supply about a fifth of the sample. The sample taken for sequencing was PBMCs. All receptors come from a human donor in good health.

The CDR3: CASSFGINQPQHF. CDR3 sequence (DNA): TGTGCCAGCAGTTTCGGGATCAATCAGCCCCAGCATTTT. The chain has TRBV27 and TRBJ1-5, with D uncertain. Germline CDR1 and CDR2: MNHEY and SMNVEV (reference sequence). The V end was cut by 3 bases, the J end by 3 bases, with 6 bases between. The CDR3 contains 13 residues.

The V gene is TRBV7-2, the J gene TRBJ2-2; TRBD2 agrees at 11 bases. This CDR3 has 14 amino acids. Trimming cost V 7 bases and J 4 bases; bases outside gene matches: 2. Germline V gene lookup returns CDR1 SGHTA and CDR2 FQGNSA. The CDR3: CASKGTSGTGELFF. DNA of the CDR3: TGTGCCAGCAAGGGGACTAGCGGCACCGGGGAGCTGTTTTTT.

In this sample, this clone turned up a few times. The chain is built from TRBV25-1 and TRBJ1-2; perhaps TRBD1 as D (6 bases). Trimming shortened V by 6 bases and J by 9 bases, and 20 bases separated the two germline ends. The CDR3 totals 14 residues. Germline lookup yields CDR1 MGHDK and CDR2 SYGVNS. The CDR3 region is CASRSRDTLESYTF. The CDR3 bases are TGTGCCAGCAGGAGCAGGGACACACTGGAAAGCTACACCTTC.

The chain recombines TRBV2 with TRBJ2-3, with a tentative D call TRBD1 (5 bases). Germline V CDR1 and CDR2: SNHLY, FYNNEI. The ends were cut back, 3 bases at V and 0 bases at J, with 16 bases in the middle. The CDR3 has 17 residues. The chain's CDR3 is CASSEKTVHSSTDTQYF. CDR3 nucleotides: TGTGCCAGCAGTGAGAAGACAGTGCACTCTAGCACAGATACGCAGTATTTT. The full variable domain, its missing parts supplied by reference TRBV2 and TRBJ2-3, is EPEVTQTPSHQVTQMGQEVILRCVPISNHLYFYWYRQILGQKVEFLVSFYNNEISEKSEIFDDQFSVERPDGSNFTLKIRSTKLEDSAMYFCASSEKTVHSSTDTQYFGPGTRLTVL.

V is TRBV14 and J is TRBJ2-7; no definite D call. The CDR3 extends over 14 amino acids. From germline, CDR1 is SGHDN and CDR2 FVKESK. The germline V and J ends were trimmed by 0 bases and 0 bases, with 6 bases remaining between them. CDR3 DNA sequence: TGTGCCAGCAGCCAAGATACTAACTCCTACGAGCAGTACTTC. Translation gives CASSQDTNSYEQYF. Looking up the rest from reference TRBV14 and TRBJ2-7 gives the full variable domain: EAGVTQFPSHSVIEKGQTVTLRCDPISGHDNLYWYRRVMGKEIKFLLHFVKESKQDESGMPNNRFLAERTGGTYSTLKVQPAELEDSGVYFCASSQDTNSYEQYFGPGTRLTVT.

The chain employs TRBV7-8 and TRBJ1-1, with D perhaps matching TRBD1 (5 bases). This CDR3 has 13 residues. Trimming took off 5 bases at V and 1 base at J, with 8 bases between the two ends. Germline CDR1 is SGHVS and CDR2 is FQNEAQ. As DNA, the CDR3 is TGTGCCAGCAGCGCAACAGGGAACACTGAAGCTTTCTTT. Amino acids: CASSATGNTEAFF.

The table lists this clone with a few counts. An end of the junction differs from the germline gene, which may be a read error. The CDR3 nucleotides read TGCGCCAGCAGCCGCGGGGACAGTGCCTACGAGCAGTACTTC. Its protein is CASSRGDSAYEQYF. The J gene is TRBJ2-7, the V gene TRBV5-4; the D gene is possibly TRBD1 (7 bases). This CDR3 region has 14 residues. Germline CDR1 SGHNT, CDR2 YYREEE (reference sequence).

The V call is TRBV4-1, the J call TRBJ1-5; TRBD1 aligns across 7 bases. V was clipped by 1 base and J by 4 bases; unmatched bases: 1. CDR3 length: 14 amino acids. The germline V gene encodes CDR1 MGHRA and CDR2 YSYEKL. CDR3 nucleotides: TGCGCCAGCAGCCAAGGACAGGGAAATCAGCCCCAGCATTTT. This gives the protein CASSQGQGNQPQHF.

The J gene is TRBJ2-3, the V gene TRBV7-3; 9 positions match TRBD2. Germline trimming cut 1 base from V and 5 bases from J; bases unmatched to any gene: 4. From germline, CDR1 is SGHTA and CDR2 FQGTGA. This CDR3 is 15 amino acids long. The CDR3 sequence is CASSLSGGAGDTQYF. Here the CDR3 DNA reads TGTGCCAGCAGCTTAAGCGGGGGGGCAGGAGATACGCAGTATTTT.

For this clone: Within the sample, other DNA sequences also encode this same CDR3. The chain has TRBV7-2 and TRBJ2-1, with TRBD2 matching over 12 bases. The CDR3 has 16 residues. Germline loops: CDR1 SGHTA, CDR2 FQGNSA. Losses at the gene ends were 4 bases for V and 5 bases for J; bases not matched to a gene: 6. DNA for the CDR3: TGTGCCAGCAGCTGGCAGCTAGCGGGAGGGCACAATGAGCAGTTCTTC. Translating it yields CASSWQLAGGHNEQFF. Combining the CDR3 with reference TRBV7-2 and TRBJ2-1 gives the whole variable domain GAGVSQSPSNKVTEKGKDVELRCDPISGHTALYWYRQSLGQGLEFLIYFQGNSAPDKSGLPSDRFSAERTGGSVSTLTIQRTQQEDSAVYLCASSWQLAGGHNEQFFGPGTRLTVL.

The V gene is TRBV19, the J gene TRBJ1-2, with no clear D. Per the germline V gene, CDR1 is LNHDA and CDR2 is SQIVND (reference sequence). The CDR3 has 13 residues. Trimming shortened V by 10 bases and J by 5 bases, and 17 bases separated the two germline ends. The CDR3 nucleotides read TGTGCCACCCTAGGAGCTGCTGGGTATGGCTACACCTTC. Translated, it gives CATLGAAGYGYTF.

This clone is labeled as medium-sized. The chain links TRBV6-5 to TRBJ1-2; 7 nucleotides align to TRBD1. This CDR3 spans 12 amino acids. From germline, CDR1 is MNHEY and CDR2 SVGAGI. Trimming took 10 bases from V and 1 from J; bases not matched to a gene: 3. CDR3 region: CATQGLNYGYTF. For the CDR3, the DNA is TGTGCCACACAGGGGCTTAACTATGGCTACACCTTC.

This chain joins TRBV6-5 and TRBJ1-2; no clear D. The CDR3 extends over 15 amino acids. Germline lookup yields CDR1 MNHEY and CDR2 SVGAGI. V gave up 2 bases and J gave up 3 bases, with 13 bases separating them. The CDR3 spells CASSYLGSGDYGYTF. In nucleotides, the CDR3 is TGTGCCAGCAGTTACCTGGGTAGTGGAGACTATGGCTACACCTTC.

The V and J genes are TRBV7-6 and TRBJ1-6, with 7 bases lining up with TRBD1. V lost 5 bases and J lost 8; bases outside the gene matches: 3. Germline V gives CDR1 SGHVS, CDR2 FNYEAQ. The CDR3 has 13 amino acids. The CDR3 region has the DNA TGTGCCAGCAGCGCCGACAGGGATTCACCCCTCCACTTT. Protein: CASSADRDSPLHF.

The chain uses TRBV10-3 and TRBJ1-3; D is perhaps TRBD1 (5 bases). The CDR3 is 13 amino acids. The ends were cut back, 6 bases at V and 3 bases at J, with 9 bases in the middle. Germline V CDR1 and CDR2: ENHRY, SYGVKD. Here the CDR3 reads CAIRSTGGNTIYF. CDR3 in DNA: TGTGCCATCAGGAGTACAGGTGGAAACACCATATATTTT.

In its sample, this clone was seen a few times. The CDR3 sequence: CASGQGNQPQHF. DNA of the CDR3: TGTGCCAGCGGGCAGGGGAATCAGCCCCAGCATTTT. The chain uses TRBV2 and TRBJ1-5; tentatively, D is TRBD1 (6 bases). The ends were cut back, 8 bases at V and 4 bases at J, with 9 bases in the middle. Germline lookup yields CDR1 SNHLY and CDR2 FYNNEI. The CDR3 is made up of 12 amino acids.

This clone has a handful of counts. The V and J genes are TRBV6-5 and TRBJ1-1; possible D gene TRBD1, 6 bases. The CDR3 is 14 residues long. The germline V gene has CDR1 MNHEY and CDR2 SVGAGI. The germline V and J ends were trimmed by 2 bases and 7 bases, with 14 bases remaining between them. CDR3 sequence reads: CASSYTDRRGEAFF. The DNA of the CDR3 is TGTGCCAGCAGTTACACCGACAGGCGCGGTGAAGCTTTCTTT.

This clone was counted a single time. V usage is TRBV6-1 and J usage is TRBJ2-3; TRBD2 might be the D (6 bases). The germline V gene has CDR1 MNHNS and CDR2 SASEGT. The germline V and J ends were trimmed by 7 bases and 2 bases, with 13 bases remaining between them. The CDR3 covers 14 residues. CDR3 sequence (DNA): TGTGCCAGCACCCTAGCGTTGCCCACAGATACGCAGTATTTT. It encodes CASTLALPTDTQYF.

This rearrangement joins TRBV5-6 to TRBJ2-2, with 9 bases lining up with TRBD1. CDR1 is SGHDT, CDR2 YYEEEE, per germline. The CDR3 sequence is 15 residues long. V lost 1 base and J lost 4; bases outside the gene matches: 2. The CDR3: CASSLTGGGTGELFF. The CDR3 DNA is TGTGCCAGCAGCTTGACAGGGGGCGGCACCGGGGAGCTGTTTTTT.

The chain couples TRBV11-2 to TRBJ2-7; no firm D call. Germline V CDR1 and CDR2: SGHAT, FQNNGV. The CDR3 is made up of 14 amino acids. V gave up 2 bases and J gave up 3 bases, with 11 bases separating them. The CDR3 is CASSLITANYEQYF. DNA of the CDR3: TGTGCCAGCAGCTTAATCACAGCTAACTACGAGCAGTACTTC.

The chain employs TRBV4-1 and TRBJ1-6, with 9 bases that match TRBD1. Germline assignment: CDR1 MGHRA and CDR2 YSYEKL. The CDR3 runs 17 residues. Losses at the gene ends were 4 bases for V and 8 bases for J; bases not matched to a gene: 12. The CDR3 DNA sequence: TGCGCCAGCAGCCTTACCGGGACAGGGCTGACTGATTCACCCCTCCACTTT. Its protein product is CASSLTGTGLTDSPLHF.

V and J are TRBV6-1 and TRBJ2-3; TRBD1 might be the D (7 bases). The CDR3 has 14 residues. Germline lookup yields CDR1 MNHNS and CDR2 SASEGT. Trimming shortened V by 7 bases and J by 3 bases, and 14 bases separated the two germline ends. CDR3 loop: CASNRQGGTDTQYF. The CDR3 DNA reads TGTGCCAGCAACCGACAGGGAGGAACAGATACGCAGTATTTT.

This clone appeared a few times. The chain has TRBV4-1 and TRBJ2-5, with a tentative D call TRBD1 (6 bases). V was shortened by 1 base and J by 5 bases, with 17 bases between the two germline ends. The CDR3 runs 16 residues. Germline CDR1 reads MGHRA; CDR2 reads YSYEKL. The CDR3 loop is CASSQGATGSGETQYF. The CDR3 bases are TGCGCCAGCAGCCAAGGGGCGACAGGATCAGGGGAGACCCAGTACTTC.

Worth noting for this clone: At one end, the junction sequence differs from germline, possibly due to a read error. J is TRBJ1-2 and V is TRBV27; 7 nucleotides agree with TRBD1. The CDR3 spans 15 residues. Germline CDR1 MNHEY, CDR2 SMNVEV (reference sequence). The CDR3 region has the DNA TGTGCCGGCAGGCTCTATTTCCGGGACAGCAATGGCTACACCTTC. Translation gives CAGRLYFRDSNGYTF.

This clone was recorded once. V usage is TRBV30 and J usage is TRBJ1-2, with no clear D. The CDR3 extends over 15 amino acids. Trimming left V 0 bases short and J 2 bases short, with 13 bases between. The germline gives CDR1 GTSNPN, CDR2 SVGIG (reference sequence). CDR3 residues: CAWSVFGLLNYGYTF. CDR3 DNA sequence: TGTGCCTGGAGTGTATTTGGCCTTCTGAACTATGGCTACACCTTC.

CDR3: CASSYGTGAEAFF. Written as DNA, the CDR3 is TGTGCCAGCAGTTACGGGACAGGGGCTGAAGCTTTCTTT. The chain combines TRBV6-6 with TRBJ1-1, with 10 bases aligning to TRBD1. V gave up 2 bases and J gave up 6 bases; unmatched junction bases: 0. Germline assignment: CDR1 MNHNY and CDR2 SVGAGI (reference sequence). This CDR3 spans 13 amino acids.

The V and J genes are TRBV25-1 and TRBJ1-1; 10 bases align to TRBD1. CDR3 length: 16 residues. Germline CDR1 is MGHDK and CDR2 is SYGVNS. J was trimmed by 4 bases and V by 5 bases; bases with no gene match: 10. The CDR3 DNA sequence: TGTGCCAGCAGTCCTCGGGGGGACAGGGGTACCACTGAAGCTTTCTTT. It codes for CASSPRGDRGTTEAFF.

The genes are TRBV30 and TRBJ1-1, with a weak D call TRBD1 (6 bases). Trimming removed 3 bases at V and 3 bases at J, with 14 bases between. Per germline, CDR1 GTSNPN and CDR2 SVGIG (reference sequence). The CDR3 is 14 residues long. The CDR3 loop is CAWSRQAGDTEAFF. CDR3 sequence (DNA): TGTGCCTGGAGCCGACAGGCAGGTGACACTGAAGCTTTCTTT.

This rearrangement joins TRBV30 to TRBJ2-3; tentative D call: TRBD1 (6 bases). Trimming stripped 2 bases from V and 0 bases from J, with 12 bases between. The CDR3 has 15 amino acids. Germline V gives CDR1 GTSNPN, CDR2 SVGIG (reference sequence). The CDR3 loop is CAWSFGTKSTDTQYF. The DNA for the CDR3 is TGTGCCTGGAGTTTTGGGACAAAGAGCACAGATACGCAGTATTTT.

Here the CDR3 DNA reads TGTGCCTCCAACAGGGTTAATTCCTACGAGCAGTACTTC. This gives the protein CASNRVNSYEQYF. The gene calls are TRBV30 and TRBJ2-7, with a weak D call TRBD1 (6 bases). Germline V gives CDR1 GTSNPN, CDR2 SVGIG (reference sequence). V lost 7 bases and J 1 base, leaving 14 bases between the germline ends. The CDR3 is made up of 13 amino acids.